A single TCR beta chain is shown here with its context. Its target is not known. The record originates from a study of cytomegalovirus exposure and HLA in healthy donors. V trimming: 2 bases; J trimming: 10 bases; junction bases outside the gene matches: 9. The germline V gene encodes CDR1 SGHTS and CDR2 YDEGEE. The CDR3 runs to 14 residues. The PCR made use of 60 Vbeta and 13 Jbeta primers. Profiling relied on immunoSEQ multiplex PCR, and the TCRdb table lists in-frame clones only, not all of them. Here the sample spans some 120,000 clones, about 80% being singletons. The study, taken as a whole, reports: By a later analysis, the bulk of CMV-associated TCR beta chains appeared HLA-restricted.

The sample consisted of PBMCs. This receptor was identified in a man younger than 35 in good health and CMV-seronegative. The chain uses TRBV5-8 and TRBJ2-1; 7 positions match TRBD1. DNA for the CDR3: TGTGCCAGCAGCTTAGGACAGGCTGGGTTCGAGCAGTTCTTC. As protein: CASSLGQAGFEQFF.